In its sample, the clone carrying this T cell receptor beta chain was seen a few times. As yet, its antigen is unknown. Germline V gene sequence: CDR1 LNHDA, CDR2 SQIVND (reference sequence). V gave up 3 bases and J gave up 1 base, with 9 bases separating them. There are 14 residues in the CDR3. These data are taken from a study of cytomegalovirus exposure and HLA in healthy donors. Study-wide results and caveats: TCR sequences were mostly rare, though some public TCRs occurred in many donors.

Here immunoSEQ multiplex PCR was the method, and the copy in TCRdb shows in-frame clones only, minus some. The table has around 150,000 clones, 86% seen once. The sample comprised PBMCs. The chain is built from TRBV19 and TRBJ1-1, with D possibly being TRBD1 (6 bases). This clonotype was obtained from a woman aged 18 to 35 in good health and CMV-seronegative. CDR3 bases: TGTGCCAGTAGTATCCGGACAGAGAACACTGAAGCTTTCTTT. Translation: CASSIRTENTEAFF. The whole variable domain, filled in from reference TRBV19 and TRBJ1-1, reads DGGITQSPKYLFRKEGQNVTLSCEQNLNHDAMYWYRQDPGQGLRLIYYSQIVNDFQKGDIAEGYSVSREKKESFPLTVTSAQKNPTAFYLCASSIRTENTEAFFGQGTRLTVV.